A single sample gave rise to the 26 T cell receptor beta chains below, sequenced in a study of regulatory T cells in long-lasting Graves disease. Through Arm-PCR of CDR3 regions and iRepertoire HTBI primers, TCR beta libraries were built. TCRdb fed the multiplex PCR reads into MiXCR, producing one record per CDR3 protein. Of roughly 420,000 distinct CDR3 sequences listed, approximately 16% are singletons. The time point here: newly diagnosed GD, antithyroid drugs for less than 3 months. Generation of the TCR library employed RNA extracted from PBMCs. These sequences were also reported in another study, on T cells in Graves' hyperthyroidism and ophthalmopathy.

The sequencing used peripheral blood mononuclear cells (PBMCs), collected at new diagnosis, from a patient treated with antithyroid drugs. These receptors were taken from a woman between 25 and 40 years old with Graves disease.

This clonotype came up a few times. This chain connects TRBV28 to TRBJ2-1; D is possibly TRBD2 (5 bases). This CDR3 contains 15 residues. The V end was cut by 3 bases, the J end by 8 bases, with 17 bases between. Per the germline V gene, CDR1 is MDHEN and CDR2 is SYDVKM. The CDR3 nucleotides read TGTGCCAGCAGTTTCCCCCTAAAAACTAGGCATGAGCAGTTCTTC. It translates to CASSFPLKTRHEQFF. Variable domain in full (rest from reference TRBV28 and TRBJ2-1): DVKVTQSSRYLVKRTGEKVFLECVQDMDHENMFWYRQDPGLGLRLIYFSYDVKMKEKGDIPEGYSVSREKKERFSLILESASTNQTSMYLCASSFPLKTRHEQFFGPGTRLTVL.

The rearrangement links TRBV10-3 to TRBJ2-7; 12 bases fit TRBD1. V was clipped by 10 bases and J by 5 bases; unmatched bases: 12. The germline V gene has CDR1 ENHRY and CDR2 SYGVKD. The CDR3 totals 15 residues. CDR3 loop: CATSPPGTGGHEQYF. CDR3 sequence (DNA): TGTGCCACTTCACCGCCCGGGACAGGGGGCCACGAGCAGTACTTC.

This clonotype was seen at least ten times. The V and J genes are TRBV7-9 and TRBJ2-7; 10 nucleotides match TRBD1. V trimming: 5 bases; J trimming: 5 bases; junction bases outside the gene matches: 15. CDR3 length: 17 amino acids. Germline loops: CDR1 SEHNR, CDR2 FQNEAQ (reference sequence). CDR3 in DNA: TGTGCCAGCAGCCTAGACGGACAGGGGGGTAGATTGGACGAGCAGTACTTC. Translation gives CASSLDGQGGRLDEQYF.

This clonotype was found a few times. A much larger clonotype is one base distant, so this may be a read error. The genes are TRBV7-2 and TRBJ2-5; TRBD1 aligns across 11 bases. The CDR3 has 14 amino acids. V lost 4 bases to trimming and J lost 5 bases; unmatched junction nucleotides: 3. In germline, CDR1 is SGHTA, CDR2 FQGNSA. As DNA, the CDR3 is TGTGCCAGCAGCTCCCGGGACAGGGGGGAGACCCAGTACTTC. Amino acids: CASSSRDRGETQYF.

The J gene is TRBJ1-1, the V gene TRBV7-2; no definite D call. V was shortened by 4 bases and J by 3 bases, with 33 bases between the two germline ends. Germline-derived CDR1 and CDR2 are SGHTA and FQGNSA. The CDR3 sequence is 21 residues long. This CDR3 is CASSSPITITVVKGSYTEAFF. In DNA form, the CDR3 reads TGTGCCAGCAGCTCACCCATAACGATAACAGTCGTTAAAGGTAGTTACACTGAAGCTTTCTTT.

This clonotype was seen ten or more times. This rearrangement joins TRBV2 to TRBJ1-1; tentative D call: TRBD1 (6 bases). Germline lookup yields CDR1 SNHLY and CDR2 FYNNEI. V dropped 5 bases and J dropped 1 base, with 11 bases sitting between them. The CDR3 consists of 14 residues. The CDR3 DNA follows: TGTGCCAGCAGTTATACCAGGGGGAACACTGAAGCTTTCTTT. This encodes CASSYTRGNTEAFF.

In this sample, this clonotype turned up many times. The chain links TRBV12-3 or TRBV12-4 to TRBJ2-2; D call uncertain. Deletions cut 2 bases from V and 1 base from J, with 8 bases between. CDR3 size: 15 residues. CDR3: CASSLFGENTGELFF. CDR3 nucleotide sequence: TGTGCCAGCAGTTTATTCGGCGAGAACACCGGGGAGCTGTTTTTT.

This clonotype was seen many times. The chain recombines TRBV6-5 with TRBJ2-1, with unresolved D. V was trimmed by 0 bases and J by 5 bases, leaving 8 bases between them. From germline, CDR1 is MNHEY and CDR2 SVGAGI. The CDR3 covers 14 residues. Written as DNA, the CDR3 is TGTGCCAGCAGTTACTCCGTTGAGAACAATGAGCAGTTCTTC. Its translation is CASSYSVENNEQFF.

This clonotype was picked up many times. The J gene is TRBJ1-3, the V gene TRBV30, with D perhaps TRBD1 (6 bases). Germline loops: CDR1 GTSNPN, CDR2 SVGIG (reference sequence). The CDR3 runs to 15 residues. Trimming stripped 4 bases from V and 0 bases from J, with 13 bases between. For the CDR3, the DNA is TGTGCCTGGATTAAGGGACATCTCTCTGGAAACACCATATATTTT. This sequence encodes CAWIKGHLSGNTIYF.

This clonotype was observed a handful of times. DNA for the CDR3: TGTGCCAGCAGCCAGAAGGGGGACAGGGTTCCAGATACGCAGTATTTT. Translated: CASSQKGDRVPDTQYF. The rearrangement joins TRBV7-9 to TRBJ2-3; TRBD1 matches 9 bases. The junction had 10 bases not matched to a gene; V was cut back by 5 bases and J by 4 bases. CDR1 is SEHNR, CDR2 FQNEAQ, per germline (reference sequence). The CDR3 totals 16 residues. The full variable domain, completed using reference TRBV7-9 and TRBJ2-3, is DTGVSQNPRHKITKRGQNVTFRCDPISEHNRLYWYRQTLGQGPEFLTYFQNEAQLEKSRLLSDRFSAERPKGSFSTLEIQRTEQGDSAMYLCASSQKGDRVPDTQYFGPGTRLTVL.

This clonotype was recorded many times. This sequence joins TRBV2 and TRBJ2-5, with D possibly TRBD1 on 6 matching bases. Deletions cut 7 bases from V and 3 bases from J, with 6 bases between. CDR1 is SNHLY and CDR2 is FYNNEI in the germline V gene. The CDR3 runs 11 residues. CDR3 in DNA: TGTGCCAGCAACAGGGAAGAGACCCAGTACTTC. Its protein product is CASNREETQYF.

This clonotype has ten or more counts. This chain joins TRBV11-2 and TRBJ1-2; D is possibly TRBD1 (5 bases). This CDR3 has 16 amino acids. V lost 5 bases, J lost 0 bases, and 16 bases lay in between. CDR1 is SGHAT and CDR2 is FQNNGV in the germline V gene. The CDR3 is CASSPFGTAANYGYTF. The CDR3 DNA follows: TGTGCCAGCAGCCCATTCGGGACCGCAGCTAACTATGGCTACACCTTC.

This clonotype was observed many times. The rearrangement links TRBV6-1 to TRBJ1-6; D unclear. The CDR3 totals 14 residues. Per germline, CDR1 MNHNS and CDR2 SASEGT. Deletions cut 7 bases from V and 7 bases from J, with 14 bases between. The CDR3 protein is CASTRTELNSPLHF. DNA for the CDR3: TGTGCCAGCACCAGAACAGAACTAAATTCACCCCTCCACTTT.

This clonotype was detected ten times or more. This chain joins TRBV2 and TRBJ2-4; D might be TRBD2 (6 bases). Germline CDR1 and CDR2: SNHLY and FYNNEI. Trimming stripped 3 bases from V and 5 bases from J, with 11 bases between. The CDR3 runs 14 residues. This CDR3 reads CASSELPSENIQYF. The CDR3 region has the DNA TGTGCCAGCAGTGAGTTGCCTAGCGAAAACATTCAGTACTTC.

This rearrangement joins TRBV9 to TRBJ2-1, with TRBD2 matching 9 bases. Trimming cost V 0 bases and J 8 bases; bases outside gene matches: 6. Germline CDR1 SGDLS, CDR2 YYNGEE. This CDR3 region has 15 residues. The CDR3 DNA reads TGTGCCAGCAGCGTAGATCGGGTAGCGGGAGATGAGCAGTTCTTC. It yields the protein CASSVDRVAGDEQFF.

There are many counts of this clonotype. The rearrangement joins TRBV12-3 or TRBV12-4 to TRBJ2-3; TRBD1 matches at 7 bases. V lost 7 bases to trimming and J lost 5 bases; unmatched junction nucleotides: 6. This CDR3 is 13 amino acids long. CDR3 in DNA: TGTGCCAGCATTCGACAGGGTGAAGATACGCAGTATTTT. This codes for CASIRQGEDTQYF.

The sample holds a few counts of this clonotype. Just one base apart from a much larger clone, this may be a read error. The rearrangement uses TRBV18 and TRBJ2-1, with D unresolved. Per the germline V gene, CDR1 is KGHSH and CDR2 is LQKENI. This CDR3 contains 14 residues. V was trimmed by 1 base and J by 5 bases, leaving 9 bases between them. CDR3 in amino acids: CASSPLSYHNEQFF. The CDR3 region has the DNA TGTGCCAGCTCACCACTGAGCTACCACAATGAGCAGTTCTTC.

This clonotype was detected only a few times. V and J are TRBV7-2 and TRBJ2-1; D remains ambiguous. Deletions cut 2 bases from V and 9 bases from J, with 11 bases between. The CDR3 loop spans 13 amino acids. Germline V gives CDR1 SGHTA, CDR2 FQGNSA. DNA for the CDR3: TGTGCCAGCAGCTTAAACGGGTTCACTGAGCAGTTCTTC. It yields the protein CASSLNGFTEQFF. Together with reference TRBV7-2 and TRBJ2-1, the CDR3 gives the full variable domain: GAGVSQSPSNKVTEKGKDVELRCDPISGHTALYWYRQSLGQGLEFLIYFQGNSAPDKSGLPSDRFSAERTGGSVSTLTIQRTQQEDSAVYLCASSLNGFTEQFFGPGTRLTVL.

This clonotype has only a few counts. The chain is built from TRBV7-9 and TRBJ2-7; D is possibly TRBD1 (5 bases). Per germline, CDR1 SEHNR and CDR2 FQNEAQ (reference sequence). This CDR3 contains 14 residues. Trimming cost V 4 bases and J 3 bases, with 13 bases left between them. The CDR3 DNA reads as TGTGCCAGCAGCTACCGGGCCACAGGCTACGAGCAGTACTTC. It encodes CASSYRATGYEQYF.

The rearrangement links TRBV20-1 to TRBJ1-5; D is possibly TRBD1 (6 bases). The germline V gene has CDR1 DFQATT and CDR2 SNEGSKA (reference sequence). Trimming left V 2 bases short and J 0 bases short, with 11 bases between. CDR3 length equals 15 residues. In DNA form, the CDR3 reads TGCAGTGCTAGAAACAGGGATTATAGCAATCAGCCCCAGCATTTT. Amino acid sequence: CSARNRDYSNQPQHF.

This clonotype was seen repeatedly, ten times or more. The V and J genes are TRBV3-1 and TRBJ2-5, with D unresolved. CDR1 and CDR2 (germline): LGHDT, YNNKEL (reference sequence). The CDR3 loop spans 15 amino acids. V dropped 4 bases and J dropped 1 base, with 13 bases sitting between them. The CDR3 coding sequence is TGTGCCAGCAGCCTATCCTCGACCCCCCAAGAGACCCAGTACTTC. Its protein is CASSLSSTPQETQYF.

This clonotype was seen repeatedly, ten times or more. The rearrangement joins TRBV20-1 to TRBJ2-5, with 8 positions matching TRBD1. The J segment lost 3 bases and the V segment lost 0 bases, leaving 6 bases of the junction unmatched. There are 15 residues in the CDR3. Per the germline V gene, CDR1 is DFQATT and CDR2 is SNEGSKA (reference sequence). This CDR3 reads CSARDPTGVKETQYF. The DNA of the CDR3 is TGCAGTGCTAGAGACCCGACAGGGGTGAAAGAGACCCAGTACTTC.

This clonotype was found once. A read error may produce the germline difference seen at one junction end. J is TRBJ2-6 and V is TRBV7-2, with a tentative D call TRBD1 (6 bases). The V gene's germline CDR1 is SGHTA and CDR2 FQGNSA. The CDR3 spans 16 residues. This chain's CDR3 is CASSSYRVPGANVPTF. The CDR3 region has the DNA TGTGCCAGCAGCAGCTACAGGGTTCCTGGGGCCAACGTCCCGACTTTC.

This chain joins TRBV29-1 and TRBJ2-3; D is undetermined. Trimming cost V 7 bases and J 6 bases, with 8 bases left between them. Per germline, CDR1 SQVTM and CDR2 ANQGSEA. The CDR3 is 10 amino acids. This CDR3 is CSASVDTQYF. The CDR3 nucleotides read TGCAGCGCAAGTGTGGATACGCAGTATTTT.

This clonotype was picked up many times. V gene TRBV28 combines with J gene TRBJ1-1; 9 nucleotides line up with TRBD1. V lost 3 bases and J lost 1; bases outside the gene matches: 6. This CDR3 comprises 16 residues. The V gene's germline CDR1 is MDHEN and CDR2 SYDVKM. The CDR3 region is CASSLYLQGANTEAFF. CDR3 bases: TGTGCCAGCAGTTTGTACTTACAGGGGGCGAACACTGAAGCTTTCTTT. Full variable domain (remainder filled in from reference TRBV28 and TRBJ1-1): DVKVTQSSRYLVKRTGEKVFLECVQDMDHENMFWYRQDPGLGLRLIYFSYDVKMKEKGDIPEGYSVSREKKERFSLILESASTNQTSMYLCASSLYLQGANTEAFFGQGTRLTVV.

This clonotype was seen repeatedly, ten times or more. This rearrangement joins TRBV28 to TRBJ2-5; D not certain. V lost 5 bases to trimming and J lost 5 bases, with 9 bases between them. CDR1 and CDR2 from the germline V gene are MDHEN and SYDVKM. This CDR3 region has 12 residues. CDR3 nucleotides: TGTGCCAGCAGTATCCGAATGGAGACCCAGTACTTC. Translating it yields CASSIRMETQYF.